Each of the 20 T cell receptor beta chains below was sequenced from the same sample in a study of neurological immune-mediated disorders. Indicated time point: longitudinal time-point 1 (baseline). Each CDR3 protein is one row after TCRdb ran MiXCR on the 5' RACE reads. Among 55,000 to 65,000 distinct CDR3 sequences, over 8.5% were seen once, and the ten largest hold 6.6%. Sequenced sample: PBMCs. The source of these receptors is a male donor with HTLV-1-associated myelopathy (HAM/TSP).

This clonotype was recorded at least ten times. This rearrangement joins TRBV6-5 to TRBJ2-5; D perhaps matches TRBD1 (6 bases). CDR1 and CDR2 from the germline V gene are MNHEY and SVGAGI. Trimming stripped 0 bases from V and 1 base from J, with 6 bases between. The CDR3 length is 14 residues. CDR3 in DNA: TGTGCCAGCAGTTACTCGGGGGCCCAAGAGACCCAGTACTTC. Its protein is CASSYSGAQETQYF.

The table lists this clonotype with a few counts. The chain carries TRBV29-1 and TRBJ2-1, with D perhaps matching TRBD1 (6 bases). The CDR3 sequence is 14 residues long. V dropped 2 bases and J dropped 6 bases, with 14 bases sitting between them. Germline CDR1 SQVTM, CDR2 ANQGSEA. CDR3 nucleotide sequence: TGCAGCGTTGAACCCCGGGGACAACCCAATGAGCAGTTCTTC. Residues: CSVEPRGQPNEQFF.

This clonotype was recorded many times. CDR3 in DNA: TGCGCCAGCAGCTTCGGACAGTTCACAGATACGCAGTATTTT. Protein sequence: CASSFGQFTDTQYF. The rearrangement uses TRBV5-1 and TRBJ2-3; a possible D gene is TRBD1 (6 bases). V lost 2 bases to trimming and J lost 2 bases, with 9 bases between them. CDR3 length: 14 amino acids. Germline lookup yields CDR1 SGHRS and CDR2 YFSETQ.

This clonotype was counted many times. This chain links TRBV10-3 with TRBJ1-2; weak D call: TRBD1 (6 bases). The CDR3 is made up of 17 amino acids. Germline lookup yields CDR1 ENHRY and CDR2 SYGVKD. With 5 bases removed from V and 5 bases from J, the gap between germline ends came to 24 bases. The CDR3 reads CAISQPSGARSRYGYTF. The CDR3 DNA is TGTGCCATCAGTCAACCCTCAGGGGCGCGTTCACGGTATGGCTACACCTTC.

In this sample, this clonotype turned up once. The chain employs TRBV4-3 and TRBJ1-2; TRBD1 agrees at 9 bases. This CDR3 has 14 amino acids. Germline trimming cut 5 bases from V and 11 bases from J; bases unmatched to any gene: 12. From germline, CDR1 is LGHNA and CDR2 YSLEER. Here the CDR3 reads CASSAQGARGEYTF. CDR3 sequence (DNA): TGCGCCAGCAGCGCACAGGGGGCGCGGGGTGAATACACCTTC.

The sample holds many counts of this clonotype. The chain employs TRBV7-9 and TRBJ1-4; D is undetermined. Trimming shortened V by 2 bases and J by 1 base, and 8 bases separated the two germline ends. Germline V lookup: CDR1 SEHNR, CDR2 FQNEAQ (reference sequence). The CDR3 sequence is 15 residues long. Here the CDR3 DNA reads TGTGCCAGCAGCTTAAGCGGGAAAACTAATGAAAAACTGTTTTTT. Protein: CASSLSGKTNEKLFF.

This clonotype was found many times. This chain links TRBV7-6 with TRBJ1-6; D remains unclear. V was trimmed by 5 bases and J by 13 bases, leaving 15 bases between them. Germline-derived CDR1 and CDR2 are SGHVS and FNYEAQ. The CDR3 extends over 13 amino acids. The CDR3 DNA reads TGTGCCAGCAGCCCCCGATTAAATTTTCCCCTCCACTTT. Translation: CASSPRLNFPLHF.

This clonotype was observed many times. The genes are TRBV7-2 and TRBJ1-2; no clear D gene. The CDR3 consists of 15 residues. The germline V gene encodes CDR1 SGHTA and CDR2 FQGNSA. Trimming cost V 0 bases and J 4 bases, with 12 bases left between them. CDR3 nucleotides: TGTGCCAGCAGCTTAGCGCACGGGCCGGGCTATGGCTACACCTTC. Its translation is CASSLAHGPGYGYTF.

This clonotype was seen ten or more times. This chain links TRBV5-1 with TRBJ2-2; 9 bases line up with TRBD1. Trimming at V came to 4 bases and at J to 4 bases, leaving 5 bases not matched to a gene. Germline CDR1 SGHRS, CDR2 YFSETQ. There are 15 residues in the CDR3. The CDR3 sequence: CASSTQGASTGELFF. The DNA for the CDR3 is TGCGCCAGCAGCACACAGGGGGCGAGCACCGGGGAGCTGTTTTTT.

The chain is built from TRBV29-1 and TRBJ1-5; D gene unclear. Germline CDR1 reads SQVTM; CDR2 reads ANQGSEA. Trimming shortened V by 4 bases and J by 7 bases, and 17 bases separated the two germline ends. The CDR3 consists of 14 residues. The CDR3 coding sequence is TGCAGCGTTGTCGCCTCGGGAGTAGACCAGCCCCAGCATTTT. Protein product: CSVVASGVDQPQHF.

This clonotype was recorded many times. The V gene is TRBV12-3 or TRBV12-4, the J gene TRBJ1-1, with D perhaps matching TRBD1 (5 bases). V was cut by 7 bases and J by 5 bases, with 17 bases left in between. This CDR3 has 14 amino acids. Written as DNA, the CDR3 is TGTGCCAGCACCCAAAGTGGGGGTTGGACTGAAGCTTTCTTT. Translation: CASTQSGGWTEAFF.

This clonotype occurred many times. The rearrangement joins TRBV5-1 to TRBJ2-1; D may be TRBD1 or TRBD2 (6 bases each). Germline lookup yields CDR1 SGHRS and CDR2 YFSETQ. V lost 4 bases, J lost 8 bases, and 16 bases lay in between. This CDR3 has 14 residues. CDR3 sequence (DNA): TGCGCCAGCAGCCCGGAGGGGGGCCGGGATGAGCAGTTCTTC. Its protein is CASSPEGGRDEQFF.

Points on this clonotype: The CDR3 does not close with the conserved phenylalanine or tryptophan, likely indicating a read error. The CDR3 region has the DNA TGCGCCAGCCACCTTCAGTCGAACACTGAAGCTTTCGTT. Residues: CASHLQSNTEAFV. The chain carries TRBV5-1 and TRBJ1-1; D not certain. Trimming left V 7 bases short and J 1 base short, with 11 bases between. The CDR3 runs 13 residues. The V gene's germline CDR1 is SGHRS and CDR2 YFSETQ.

As concerns this clonotype: A much larger clone differs by one base, so this may be a read error. This chain joins TRBV25-1 and TRBJ2-5, with D maybe TRBD1 (5 bases). Per the germline V gene, CDR1 is MGHDK and CDR2 is SYGVNS. This CDR3 is built from 13 residues. V was shortened by 2 bases and J by 4 bases, with 8 bases between the two germline ends. The CDR3 coding sequence is TGTGCCAGCAGTGAACTGGGGCGAGAGACCCAGTACTTC. It translates to CASSELGRETQYF.

There are many counts of this clonotype. This sequence joins TRBV10-3 and TRBJ2-7; 7 nucleotides match TRBD1. This CDR3 is 12 amino acids long. Trimming at V came to 6 bases and at J to 4 bases, leaving 3 bases not matched to a gene. Germline-derived CDR1 and CDR2 are ENHRY and SYGVKD. In nucleotides, the CDR3 is TGTGCCATCAGCCGACAGGGATACGAGCAGTACTTC. This codes for CAISRQGYEQYF.

This clonotype occurred many times. The chain couples TRBV5-1 to TRBJ2-5; the match to TRBD1 covers 7 bases. The CDR3 runs 13 residues. Germline V gene lookup returns CDR1 SGHRS and CDR2 YFSETQ. Unmatched junction bases numbered 2, after V lost 1 base and J lost 5 bases. The CDR3 loop reads CASSLNRGETQYF. CDR3 nucleotide sequence: TGCGCCAGCAGCTTGAACAGGGGTGAGACCCAGTACTTC. The full variable domain, with the rest looked up from reference TRBV5-1 and TRBJ2-5, is KAGVTQTPRYLIKTRGQQVTLSCSPISGHRSVSWYQQTPGQGLQFLFEYFSETQRNKGNFPGRFSGRQFSNSRSEMNVSTLELGDSALYLCASSLNRGETQYFGPGTRLLVL.

This clonotype has ten or more counts. The J gene is TRBJ1-4, the V gene TRBV27; possibly TRBD1 for D (5 bases). The CDR3 length is 14 residues. CDR1 and CDR2 (germline): MNHEY, SMNVEV (reference sequence). V was cut by 4 bases and J by 8 bases, with 14 bases left in between. CDR3 region: CASSSRGTGEKLFF. DNA of the CDR3: TGTGCCAGCAGTTCGCGGGGGACTGGCGAAAAACTGTTTTTT.

This clonotype was seen many times. The chain employs TRBV5-1 and TRBJ2-2; 8 bases map to TRBD2. Germline assignment: CDR1 SGHRS and CDR2 YFSETQ. V shed 3 bases and J 0 bases; nucleotides not matched to a gene: 13. This CDR3 is built from 19 residues. The CDR3 DNA reads as TGCGCCAGCAGCTGGCTGGTCGGGGGGGCGTTCGCGAACACCGGGGAGCTGTTTTTT. Translating it yields CASSWLVGGAFANTGELFF.

In its sample, this clonotype was seen many times. The chain couples TRBV5-1 to TRBJ2-7; D may correspond to TRBD1 or TRBD2 (6 bases each). CDR3 size: 18 residues. CDR1 is SGHRS and CDR2 is YFSETQ in the germline V gene. V lost 6 bases to trimming and J lost 2 bases, with 27 bases between them. Written as DNA, the CDR3 is TGCGCCAGCAACCAGATACAGATCGCGGGACAACCTACCTACGAGCAGTACTTC. The encoded protein is CASNQIQIAGQPTYEQYF.

Many counts were recorded for this clonotype. The rearrangement uses TRBV7-2 and TRBJ2-3; 11 nucleotides align to TRBD2. The CDR3 runs to 17 residues. Germline V gives CDR1 SGHTA, CDR2 FQGNSA. V lost 3 bases, J lost 5 bases, and 10 bases stayed unmatched. This CDR3 is CASSLSLAGGLGDTQYF. For the CDR3, the DNA is TGTGCCAGCAGCTTGTCGCTAGCGGGGGGACTAGGAGATACGCAGTATTTT.